These 23 T cell receptor beta chains originate from one sample sequenced in a study of T cell responses to AZD1222 COVID-19 vaccine. The data were produced by immunoSEQ multiplex PCR, yet TCRdb's version contains in-frame clones alone and is incomplete. This sample has about 160,000 clones, with around 93% found just once. Sequencing was performed on peripheral blood, taken on day 0 of AZD1222 vaccination. Source of these receptors: an adult in good health.

V and J are TRBV5-1 and TRBJ1-2, with 7 bases lining up with TRBD1. The V gene end was trimmed by 4 bases and the J gene end by 8 bases; junction bases not matched to a gene: 14. CDR1 SGHRS and CDR2 YFSETQ come from the germline V gene. The CDR3 is 15 residues long. The CDR3 sequence is CASSPSEGAGEGYTF. The CDR3 DNA follows: TGCGCCAGCAGCCCCAGCGAGGGGGCGGGAGAAGGCTACACCTTC.

The V call is TRBV11-2, the J call TRBJ2-1; maybe TRBD2 (5 bases). From germline, CDR1 is SGHAT and CDR2 FQNNGV. Between the trimmed V and J ends, which lost 5 bases and 4 bases, there was a span of 24 bases. This CDR3 has 18 residues. CDR3: CASSPTGSARFSYNEQFF. CDR3 coding DNA: TGTGCCAGCAGCCCTACGGGGTCCGCCCGGTTTAGTTACAATGAGCAGTTCTTC.

V gene TRBV5-3 combines with J gene TRBJ2-1; TRBD1 matches 9 bases. TRBV5-3 is assigned to the ORF class and has an uncertain function. This CDR3 comprises 17 residues. V lost 1 base, J lost 5 bases, and 10 bases stayed unmatched. As DNA, the CDR3 is TGTGCCAGAAGCTTGAGATCCGGGACAGGGCCTAACAATGAGCAGTTCTTC. Translated, it gives CARSLRSGTGPNNEQFF.

V gene TRBV9 combines with J gene TRBJ2-1, with TRBD2 identical over 7 bases. V shed 1 base and J 0 bases; nucleotides not matched to a gene: 4. This CDR3 spans 16 amino acids. Germline CDR1 reads SGDLS; CDR2 reads YYNGEE. CDR3 sequence reads: CASSVMGGSSYNEQFF. CDR3 nucleotides: TGTGCCAGCAGCGTAATGGGCGGGAGCTCCTACAATGAGCAGTTCTTC.

Points on this clone: Additional DNA sequences in this sample encode the identical CDR3. This chain joins TRBV4-2 and TRBJ2-7, with TRBD2 identical over 10 bases. Trimming cost V 1 base and J 4 bases; bases outside gene matches: 4. This CDR3 has 15 amino acids. Germline values: CDR1 LGHNA, CDR2 YNFKEQ. Here the CDR3 DNA reads TGTGCCAGCAGCCAAGGACTAGCGGGTTCTTACGAGCAGTACTTC. It encodes CASSQGLAGSYEQYF.

This clone appeared once. The chain couples TRBV27 to TRBJ2-1; 8 nucleotides align to TRBD2. The CDR3 is made up of 15 amino acids. Germline-derived CDR1 and CDR2 are MNHEY and SMNVEV (reference sequence). V shed 6 bases, J shed 6 bases, and the junction held 10 bases outside the gene matches. The CDR3 bases are TGTGCCAGCAGCCTAACTAGCGGAGCTCCCAATGAGCAGTTCTTC. As protein: CASSLTSGAPNEQFF.

The chain is built from TRBV3-1 (or the pseudogene TRBV3-2) and TRBJ2-7; D is ambiguous. Germline CDR1 is LGHDT and CDR2 is YNNKEL (reference sequence). V lost 4 bases and J 0 bases, leaving 4 bases between the germline ends. The CDR3 spans 12 residues. DNA of the CDR3: TGTGCCAGCAGCCGAAGCTCCTACGAGCAGTACTTC. This encodes CASSRSSYEQYF.

The DNA for the CDR3 is TGTGCCAGCAGTGACAGAACGGGGGGCCGCACAGATACGCAGTATTTT. Amino acid sequence: CASSDRTGGRTDTQYF. J is TRBJ2-3 and V is TRBV6-4, with TRBD2 as a possible D gene (7 bases). Germline CDR1 reads MRHNA; CDR2 reads SNTAGT. The CDR3 runs to 16 residues. V lost 2 bases to trimming and J lost 1 base, with 13 bases between them.

The gene calls are TRBV5-1 and TRBJ1-1; no definite D call. V was clipped by 4 bases and J by 1 base, with 8 bases between them. Germline loops: CDR1 SGHRS, CDR2 YFSETQ. This CDR3 contains 13 residues. The DNA of the CDR3 is TGCGCCAGCAGCCCGACGGAGAACACTGAAGCTTTCTTT. Translating it yields CASSPTENTEAFF.

The chain joins TRBV29-1 to TRBJ1-2; TRBD1 agrees at 7 bases. Looked up from germline, CDR1 is SQVTM and CDR2 is ANQGSEA. The length of the CDR3 is 16 residues. V lost 2 bases and J lost 0; bases outside the gene matches: 9. The chain's CDR3 is CSVELIRGTSNYGYTF. In nucleotides, the CDR3 is TGCAGCGTTGAACTTATCAGGGGGACTTCTAACTATGGCTACACCTTC.

The chain is built from TRBV10-2 and TRBJ2-1; TRBD2 matches 10 bases. V shed 8 bases, J shed 0 bases, and the junction held 4 bases outside the gene matches. Germline V gene lookup returns CDR1 WSHSY and CDR2 SAAADI. This CDR3 has 15 amino acids. CDR3: CASSSGSPSYNEQFF. CDR3 DNA: TGCGCCAGCTCTAGCGGGAGTCCCTCCTACAATGAGCAGTTCTTC.

The chain couples TRBV21-1 to TRBJ2-7. TRBV21-1 is described as a pseudogene. This CDR3 has 17 amino acids. In nucleotides, the CDR3 is TGTGCCAGCAGCATCCGCTCTCAAGGGGGGTGGCCTTACGAGCAGTACTTC. Amino acid sequence: CASSIRSQGGWPYEQYF.

The rearrangement links TRBV30 to TRBJ2-7; 9 bases align to TRBD1. V trimming: 3 bases; J trimming: 4 bases; junction bases outside the gene matches: 7. Looked up from germline, CDR1 is GTSNPN and CDR2 is SVGIG (reference sequence). The CDR3 covers 14 residues. CDR3: CAWRITGGTYEQYF. The CDR3 DNA reads as TGTGCCTGGAGGATAACAGGGGGCACTTACGAGCAGTACTTC.

This rearrangement joins TRBV3-1 (or the pseudogene TRBV3-2) to TRBJ1-2; no clear D gene. The CDR3 has 13 amino acids. The V end lost 0 bases, the J end lost 4 bases, and 6 bases lay between the germline ends. The germline V gene has CDR1 LGHDT and CDR2 YNNKEL (reference sequence). Written as DNA, the CDR3 is TGTGCCAGCAGCCAAGACAGTTTCTATGGCTACACCTTC. It translates to CASSQDSFYGYTF.

The chain employs TRBV7-2 and TRBJ2-1; D unclear. V was pared by 1 base and J by 5 bases, with 9 bases between. The CDR3 runs to 14 residues. Germline CDR1 and CDR2: SGHTA and FQGNSA. For the CDR3, the DNA is TGTGCCAGCAGCTTAGGTCTGAGGAACAATGAGCAGTTCTTC. It is translated as CASSLGLRNNEQFF.

This chain uses TRBV30 with TRBJ2-7; 12 bases map to TRBD1. V dropped 3 bases and J dropped 1; count of bases not matched to a gene: 7. Germline-derived CDR1 and CDR2 are GTSNPN and SVGIG (reference sequence). This CDR3 region has 16 residues. CDR3 protein: CAWRDWDRGLSYEQYF. In DNA, the CDR3 is TGTGCCTGGAGGGACTGGGACAGGGGGCTGTCCTACGAGCAGTACTTC.

V is TRBV2 and J is TRBJ1-2, with 7 positions matching TRBD1. Trimming took 8 bases from V and 3 from J; bases not matched to a gene: 6. CDR1 and CDR2 from the germline V gene are SNHLY and FYNNEI. The CDR3 is 13 residues long. The DNA for the CDR3 is TGTGCCAGCGGACAGGAGAGGGACTATGGCTACACCTTC. Protein product: CASGQERDYGYTF.

This sequence joins TRBV7-8 and TRBJ2-3; D might be TRBD2 (5 bases). Deletions cut 2 bases from V and 2 bases from J, with 17 bases between. Germline V gives CDR1 SGHVS, CDR2 FQNEAQ. The CDR3 runs 17 residues. The CDR3 loop is CASSLSKYSVNTDTQYF. As DNA, the CDR3 is TGTGCCAGCAGCTTAAGCAAGTATAGCGTAAACACAGATACGCAGTATTTT.

The J gene is TRBJ2-1, the V gene TRBV24-1; no reliable D call. Germline loops: CDR1 KGHDR, CDR2 SFDVKD. Trimming cost V 7 bases and J 6 bases, with 21 bases left between them. This CDR3 is built from 16 residues. The CDR3 nucleotides are TGTGCCACCAGATCTAACTCCGGGTCCATCGGCAATGAGCAGTTCTTC. Translating it yields CATRSNSGSIGNEQFF.

The chain combines TRBV4-1 with TRBJ2-1; 8 bases are shared with TRBD2. The ends lost 6 bases at V and 14 bases at J; junction bases unmatched: 15. From germline, CDR1 is MGHRA and CDR2 YSYEKL. This CDR3 comprises 14 residues. The CDR3 region has the DNA TGCGCCAGCAGTGGAAGATCAACTAGCGGAGGGGAGTTCTTC. Its protein product is CASSGRSTSGGEFF.

The rearrangement uses TRBV3-1 (or the pseudogene TRBV3-2) and TRBJ1-2, with TRBD1 identical over 7 bases. CDR3 size: 14 residues. After removal of 2 bases from V and 7 bases from J, the junction contained 7 bases not matched to a gene. Per the germline V gene, CDR1 is LGHDT and CDR2 is YNNKEL (reference sequence). The CDR3 is CASSQTRGASGYTF. The DNA for the CDR3 is TGTGCCAGCAGCCAAACCAGGGGGGCGAGTGGCTACACCTTC.

The V and J genes are TRBV12-3 or TRBV12-4 and TRBJ1-1, with TRBD1 as a possible D gene (5 bases). The V end was cut by 5 bases, the J end by 2 bases, with 9 bases between. CDR3 length: 13 amino acids. The CDR3 spells CASSLRDNTEAFF. The CDR3 nucleotides read TGTGCCAGCAGTCTCCGGGACAACACTGAAGCTTTCTTT.

The chain is built from TRBV25-1 and TRBJ2-2; a possible D gene is TRBD1 (6 bases). Per germline, CDR1 MGHDK and CDR2 SYGVNS. This CDR3 comprises 15 residues. The ends were cut back, 5 bases at V and 5 bases at J, with 15 bases in the middle. In DNA form, the CDR3 reads TGTGCCAGCAGTAGGGCAGGGGTAGGGACCGGGGAGCTGTTTTTT. Encoded protein: CASSRAGVGTGELFF. Supplemented by reference TRBV25-1 and TRBJ2-2, the full variable domain reads EADIYQTPRYLVIGTGKKITLECSQTMGHDKMYWYQQDPGMELHLIHYSYGVNSTEKGDLSSESTVSRIRTEHFPLTLESARPSHTSQYLCASSRAGVGTGELFFGEGSRLTVL.